The clone carrying this TCR beta chain was detected many times. The germline V and J ends were trimmed by 6 bases and 7 bases, with 9 bases remaining between them. The CDR3 consists of 12 residues. Germline V gives CDR1 SNHLY, CDR2 FYNNEI. The record originates from a study of early T cells in non-severe SARS-CoV-2 infection. MiXCR, run by TCRdb on the 5' RACE reads, gives a single entry per CDR3 protein. This sample carries 45,000 to 55,000 distinct CDR3 sequences, 6.2% of them seen once, and the ten largest clones take 3.5% to 4%. Sequencing input: whole blood. This clonotype was sampled from an adult who was a healthcare worker with PCR-confirmed SARS-CoV-2 infection or an uninfected control (not recorded which). The genes are TRBV2 and TRBJ1-4; D is unresolved. This chain's CDR3 is CASRREPEKLFF. The DNA for the CDR3 is TGTGCCAGCAGACGGGAGCCTGAAAAACTGTTTTTT.